This T cell receptor beta chain was sequenced for a study of a mutant IDH1 vaccine in newly diagnosed glioma. Study-wide findings and caveats: Altogether, around 95% of patients exhibited vaccine-induced immune responses.

Profiling relied on immunoSEQ multiplex PCR, and the TCRdb table lists in-frame clones only, not all of them. The sample has tens of thousands of clones; 70% are singletons. This CDR3 is built from 15 residues. Germline V lookup: CDR1 SGDLS, CDR2 YYNGEE. V was shortened by 6 bases and J by 4 bases, with 17 bases between the two germline ends. Regarding time point: week 11, during vaccination. What each vaccine dose contained was 300 ug of mutant IDH1 20-mer peptide, accompanied by topical imiquimod. The table lists this clone with a count of one. The antigen is not known. The chain joins TRBV9 to TRBJ1-3; D might be TRBD1 (6 bases). The material was peripheral blood mononuclear cells (PBMCs), obtained from a glioma patient whose treatment included an IDH1 peptide vaccine. This receptor was taken from a man aged 18 to 35 with glioma. Some clones in this sample may be carry-over from other donors' samples. The DNA for the CDR3 is TGTGCCAGCACCCCTACAAAGGGGGGAGGAAACACCATATATTTT. Encoded protein: CASTPTKGGGNTIYF.